What follows is one T cell receptor (beta chain) and its context. The antigen remains unidentified. Via MiXCR, TCRdb re-called the reads, giving one row per CDR3 protein. The data contain 600,000 to 700,000 distinct CDR3 sequences, around 35% of them singletons. The V end lost 8 bases, the J end lost 8 bases, and 19 bases lay between the germline ends. Germline values: CDR1 MGHRA, CDR2 YSYEKL. This CDR3 is built from 14 residues. This sample is drawn from a study of T cell repertoires in cytomegalovirus infection. Background on the study: From public TCR beta signatures came an indication of both CMV infection and matching HLA type.

The sample was cultured PBMCs, taken from culture after CMV antigen stimulation. The chain couples TRBV4-1 to TRBJ1-3; D might be TRBD1 (5 bases). This sequence originates from a human donor in good health (CMV status not recorded). Some clones in this sample may be carry-over from other donors' samples. CDR3 sequence reads: CASRMTPAGDTIYF. CDR3 DNA sequence: TGCGCCAGCCGTATGACCCCGGCGGGGGACACCATATATTTT.